Presented here are 8 T cell receptor beta chains from one specimen sequenced in a study of cytomegalovirus exposure and HLA in healthy donors. The PCR ran on 60 Vbeta and 13 Jbeta primers. Assay used: immunoSEQ multiplex PCR; TCRdb lists only in-frame clones, some missing. The data show some 110,000 clones, 65% to 85% seen once. The source material was PBMCs. The receptors here all came from a male donor in good health and CMV-seronegative.

This clone was counted between two and nine times. The chain uses TRBV6-6 and TRBJ1-1; TRBD1 might be the D (5 bases). The CDR3 loop spans 14 amino acids. Germline-derived CDR1 and CDR2 are MNHNY and SVGAGI (reference sequence). V was cut by 5 bases and J by 9 bases, with 19 bases left in between. CDR3 loop: CASSVDDSAAQAFF. CDR3 coding DNA: TGTGCCAGCAGTGTCGATGACAGCGCCGCTCAAGCTTTCTTT.

The rearrangement joins TRBV9 to TRBJ2-3; 14 bases fit TRBD2. This CDR3 region has 17 residues. Germline CDR1 SGDLS, CDR2 YYNGEE. Trimming at V came to 3 bases and at J to 2 bases, leaving 5 bases not matched to a gene. The CDR3 bases are TGTGCCAGCAGCGCGAGGGGACTAGCGGGAGTCACAGATACGCAGTATTTT. It codes for CASSARGLAGVTDTQYF.

The J gene is TRBJ2-7, the V gene TRBV5-1, with D possibly being TRBD2 (5 bases). Germline V gene data show CDR1 as SGHRS and CDR2 as YFSETQ. Trimming stripped 6 bases from V and 0 bases from J, with 16 bases between. The CDR3 sequence is 15 residues long. The DNA of the CDR3 is TGCGCCAGCAACCTAGGAGGTACCTCCTCCTACGAGCAGTACTTC. Residues: CASNLGGTSSYEQYF.

Only one count was recorded for this clone. The V and J genes are TRBV19 and TRBJ2-2; D possibly corresponds to TRBD1 (6 bases). The CDR3 consists of 14 residues. V was pared by 7 bases and J by 2 bases, with 11 bases between. Germline values: CDR1 LNHDA, CDR2 SQIVND (reference sequence). This chain's CDR3 is CASKGETNTGELFF. The DNA of the CDR3 is TGTGCCAGTAAGGGGGAGACAAACACCGGGGAGCTGTTTTTT.

The chain recombines TRBV6-5 with TRBJ2-5; 8 bases fit TRBD2. Germline V CDR1 and CDR2: MNHEY, SVGAGI. The CDR3 sequence is 14 residues long. The V segment lost 8 bases and the J segment 4 bases; nucleotides outside the gene matches: 9. In DNA, the CDR3 is TGTGCCAGCGGACTAGCCCTAAAGGGAGAGACCCAGTACTTC. Encoded protein: CASGLALKGETQYF.

V and J are TRBV5-1 and TRBJ2-3; 15 nucleotides agree with TRBD2. The CDR3 is made up of 17 amino acids. V was pared by 5 bases and J by 1 base, with 5 bases of the junction left unmatched. Germline loops: CDR1 SGHRS, CDR2 YFSETQ. CDR3 coding DNA: TGCGCCAGCAGGGGACTAGCGGGAGGACCACGCACAGATACGCAGTATTTT. It translates to CASRGLAGGPRTDTQYF.

CDR3 region: CASKSMAGVGPADTQYF. As DNA, the CDR3 is TGTGCCAGCAAGTCTATGGCGGGAGTGGGGCCGGCAGATACGCAGTATTTT. V usage is TRBV5-6 and J usage is TRBJ2-3, with TRBD2 matching 7 bases. The CDR3 spans 17 residues. Per the germline V gene, CDR1 is SGHDT and CDR2 is YYEEEE. The V and J ends lost 6 bases and 4 bases, in that order; junction bases with no gene match: 17.

This chain uses TRBV27 with TRBJ2-3; 9 bases fit TRBD2. V shed 1 base, J shed 6 bases, and the junction held 8 bases outside the gene matches. CDR1 and CDR2 from the germline V gene are MNHEY and SMNVEV (reference sequence). The CDR3 totals 16 residues. The CDR3 bases are TGTGCCAGCAGTTTATTGATCGCGGGAGGGACGGATACGCAGTATTTT. Amino acid sequence: CASSLLIAGGTDTQYF.